This is a list of T cell receptor beta chains from one sample in a study of T cells expressing NK-cell markers. TCRdb reworked the 5' RACE reads into one entry per CDR3 protein, no DNA. Its listing shows roughly 160,000 distinct CDR3 sequences. Sequenced material: blood T cells: a sorted CD56 or NKG2C T cell subset, CD4+ or CD8+ T cells, or bulk PBMC T cells (not recorded which). The receptors were gathered from a woman between 18 and 70 years old in good health. The CDR3 runs from the conserved cysteine through the conserved F or W.

J gene: TRBJ1-5; V gene: TRBV5-6; CDR3 protein: CASSRLSTENSNQPQHF
J gene: TRBJ2-2; V gene: TRBV7-2; CDR3 protein: CASSPSGGATGELFF
J gene: TRBJ2-3; V gene: TRBV5-1; CDR3 protein: CASSLGLAEGDTQYF
J gene: TRBJ1-2; V gene: TRBV29-1; CDR3 protein: CSVEDLGQGGNYGYTF
J gene: TRBJ2-5; V gene: TRBV7-2; CDR3 protein: CASSSLLAGVQETQYF
J gene: TRBJ2-3; V gene: TRBV7-9; CDR3 protein: CASSQGSLFTDTQYF
J gene: TRBJ2-5; V gene: TRBV3-1; CDR3 protein: CASSQVPRGRRGETQYF
J gene: TRBJ2-3; V gene: TRBV9; CDR3 protein: CASSQGTSGDSTDTQYF
J gene: TRBJ1-2; V gene: TRBV5-8; CDR3 protein: CASSNEGALGGYTF
J gene: TRBJ2-3; V gene: TRBV27; CDR3 protein: CASSLSPFAHLSTDTQYF
J gene: TRBJ2-6; V gene: TRBV2; CDR3 protein: CASSGGWDTGANVLTF
J gene: TRBJ1-1; V gene: TRBV15; CDR3 protein: CATSRDWTGGSRNTEAFF
J gene: TRBJ2-1; V gene: TRBV5-1; CDR3 protein: CASRRATSIDEQFF
J gene: TRBJ2-3; V gene: TRBV5-1; CDR3 protein: CASLWGGGDADTQYF
J gene: TRBJ1-1; V gene: TRBV20-1; CDR3 protein: CSARDPHRGRNTEAFF
J gene: TRBJ1-4; V gene: TRBV12-3/TRBV12-4; CDR3 protein: CASRPGTAQPNNEKLFF
J gene: TRBJ1-2; V gene: TRBV9; CDR3 protein: CASSAFSRQGDGYTF
J gene: TRBJ1-4; V gene: TRBV5-1; CDR3 protein: CASKADSNEKLFF
J gene: TRBJ1-3; V gene: TRBV18; CDR3 protein: CASSPVPQGNTIYF
J gene: TRBJ1-6; V gene: TRBV29-1; CDR3 protein: CSISSGQGLHF
J gene: TRBJ1-4; V gene: TRBV25-1; CDR3 protein: CASSDSAGRASNEKLFF
J gene: TRBJ1-5; V gene: TRBV27; CDR3 protein: CASYLGLSPQHF
J gene: TRBJ2-1; V gene: TRBV28; CDR3 protein: CASSLGGRPYNEQFF
J gene: TRBJ1-3; V gene: TRBV5-1; CDR3 protein: CASSGQSGNTIYF
J gene: TRBJ2-2; V gene: TRBV6-2/TRBV6-3; CDR3 protein: CASSYGFGLKNTGELFF
J gene: TRBJ2-3; V gene: TRBV7-8; CDR3 protein: CASSRRRDRVADTQYF
J gene: TRBJ2-5; V gene: TRBV5-6; CDR3 protein: CASSSGLAVGETQYF
J gene: TRBJ1-1; V gene: TRBV7-9; CDR3 protein: CASGVRGFTEAFF
J gene: TRBJ2-7; V gene: TRBV5-1; CDR3 protein: CASSVDGFAGYEQYF
J gene: TRBJ2-7; V gene: TRBV6-6; CDR3 protein: CASLGQVHEQYF
J gene: TRBJ1-6; V gene: TRBV5-1; CDR3 protein: CASSNRQGANSPLHF
J gene: TRBJ2-3; V gene: TRBV9; CDR3 protein: CASSVDEWDTQYF
J gene: TRBJ2-5; V gene: TRBV29-1; CDR3 protein: CSATVYQETQYF
J gene: TRBJ2-7; V gene: TRBV4-1; CDR3 protein: CASSLGARFLGEQYF
J gene: TRBJ2-1; V gene: TRBV13; CDR3 protein: CASSLREEEQFF
J gene: TRBJ2-7; V gene: TRBV5-1; CDR3 protein: CASSWGGQGVDEQYF
J gene: TRBJ2-5; V gene: TRBV15; CDR3 protein: CATSRGGARNFQETQYF
J gene: TRBJ2-7; V gene: TRBV4-2; CDR3 protein: CASSQVEGSSYEQYF
J gene: TRBJ1-6; V gene: TRBV5-1; CDR3 protein: CASSMGTAYNSPLHF
J gene: TRBJ1-2; V gene: TRBV12-3/TRBV12-4; CDR3 protein: CASSTNFGGGYTF
J gene: TRBJ2-1; V gene: TRBV20-1; CDR3 protein: CSAIGEISYNEQFF